Following are 21 T cell receptor beta chains from one sample sequenced in a study of shared clonotypes between healthy human individuals. The data were produced by immunoSEQ multiplex PCR, yet TCRdb's version contains in-frame clones alone and is incomplete. The data show hundreds of thousands of clones, around two thirds seen once. Sequenced material: memory CD4+ T cells sorted from blood. Subset defined: CD45RA-negative fraction. The receptors originated from a woman aged 30 to 39 in good health.

The chain joins TRBV28 to TRBJ2-5; perhaps D is TRBD1 or TRBD2 (5 bases each). Germline lookup yields CDR1 MDHEN and CDR2 SYDVKM. The CDR3 has 13 residues. Deletions cut 8 bases from V and 3 bases from J, with 13 bases between. The CDR3 DNA is TGTGCCAGCGGGGACCACAATAAAGAGACCCAGTACTTC. It encodes CASGDHNKETQYF. Supplemented by reference TRBV28 and TRBJ2-5, the full variable domain reads DVKVTQSSRYLVKRTGEKVFLECVQDMDHENMFWYRQDPGLGLRLIYFSYDVKMKEKGDIPEGYSVSREKKERFSLILESASTNQTSMYLCASGDHNKETQYFGPGTRLLVL.

This chain connects TRBV7-7 to TRBJ2-2, with a possible D match to TRBD2 (5 bases). V lost 5 bases and J 2 bases, leaving 6 bases between the germline ends. This CDR3 has 13 residues. Germline assignment: CDR1 SSHAT and CDR2 FNYEAQ (reference sequence). The CDR3 DNA reads TGTGCCAGCAGCCCTAGCAACACCGGGGAGCTGTTTTTT. Translating it yields CASSPSNTGELFF.

The gene calls are TRBV2 and TRBJ2-1; D is unclear. Germline CDR1 reads SNHLY; CDR2 reads FYNNEI. This CDR3 has 12 residues. V lost 6 bases to trimming and J lost 5 bases, with 8 bases between them. The CDR3 is CASRVENNEQFF. The CDR3, as DNA: TGTGCCAGCAGAGTAGAAAACAATGAGCAGTTCTTC.

The genes are TRBV10-3 and TRBJ1-2; D gene ambiguous. Germline V gene data show CDR1 as ENHRY and CDR2 as SYGVKD. V was pared by 4 bases and J by 5 bases, with 5 bases between. The CDR3 has 11 residues. CDR3 sequence (DNA): TGTGCCATCAGTGGAAATTATGGCTACACCTTC. Protein: CAISGNYGYTF.

This clone was counted between two and nine times. The chain couples TRBV6-6 to TRBJ1-5; 9 bases fit TRBD1. This CDR3 has 13 residues. From germline, CDR1 is MNHNY and CDR2 SVGAGI (reference sequence). J lost 11 bases, V lost 5 bases, and 7 bases had no gene match. CDR3 protein: CASSRDRVGSQHF. In DNA, the CDR3 is TGTGCCAGCAGTAGGGACAGGGTTGGGTCCCAGCATTTT.

Regarding this clone: Distinct nucleotide sequences in the sample also encode this CDR3. This CDR3 reads CASSSGTSGINEQFF. In nucleotides, the CDR3 is TGTGCCAGCAGCTCCGGGACTAGCGGGATCAATGAGCAGTTCTTC. This rearrangement joins TRBV11-3 to TRBJ2-1; TRBD2 agrees at 13 bases. CDR1 and CDR2 from the germline V gene are SGHNT and YENEEA. CDR3 length: 15 amino acids. V was clipped by 4 bases and J by 6 bases; unmatched bases: 3. Complete variable domain (other parts from reference TRBV11-3 and TRBJ2-1): EAGVVQSPRYKIIEKKQPVAFWCNPISGHNTLYWYLQNLGQGPELLIRYENEEAVDDSQLPKDRFSAERLKGVDSTLKIQPAELGDSAVYLCASSSGTSGINEQFFGPGTRLTVL.

The chain carries TRBV7-2 and TRBJ2-7; 9 bases agree with TRBD1. CDR1 and CDR2 from the germline V gene are SGHTA and FQGNSA. The V segment lost 4 bases and the J segment 4 bases; nucleotides outside the gene matches: 8. This CDR3 contains 15 residues. The CDR3 sequence is CASSSQGQGTYEQYF. DNA for the CDR3: TGTGCCAGCAGCTCCCAGGGACAGGGAACGTACGAGCAGTACTTC.

This clone was observed many times. The chain employs TRBV27 and TRBJ1-1; 7 bases are shared with TRBD1. The CDR3 loop spans 16 amino acids. Germline-derived CDR1 and CDR2 are MNHEY and SMNVEV (reference sequence). With V trimmed by 5 bases and J by 1 base, 10 bases remained unmatched. In nucleotides, the CDR3 is TGTGCCAGCAGTCCCTACAGGGGCCGAGGGAACACTGAAGCTTTCTTT. Amino acid sequence: CASSPYRGRGNTEAFF.

This clone was observed a few times. This chain connects TRBV5-4 to TRBJ1-1, with TRBD1 as a possible D gene (5 bases). Germline V gives CDR1 SGHNT, CDR2 YYREEE (reference sequence). V was trimmed by 5 bases and J by 0 bases, leaving 11 bases between them. The CDR3 contains 14 residues. DNA of the CDR3: TGTGCCAGCAGTTGGGGGGTCCTGAACACTGAAGCTTTCTTT. This sequence encodes CASSWGVLNTEAFF.

The sample holds a few counts of this clone. V usage is TRBV18 and J usage is TRBJ1-3; TRBD1 matches at 7 bases. The length of the CDR3 is 16 residues. Germline trimming cut 2 bases from V and 0 bases from J; bases unmatched to any gene: 4. Germline V gene data show CDR1 as KGHSH and CDR2 as LQKENI. CDR3 DNA: TGTGCCAGCTCACCATTTGACAGGGACTCTGGAAACACCATATATTTT. Its protein product is CASSPFDRDSGNTIYF.

V usage is TRBV6-5 and J usage is TRBJ2-1, with 9 nucleotides matching TRBD1. V trimming: 4 bases; J trimming: 11 bases; junction bases outside the gene matches: 12. In germline, CDR1 is MNHEY, CDR2 SVGAGI. This CDR3 contains 15 residues. The chain's CDR3 is CASSFGTGQIDKQFF. The CDR3 coding sequence is TGTGCCAGCAGTTTCGGGACAGGGCAAATAGATAAGCAGTTCTTC.

This clone was found once. The chain links TRBV7-2 to TRBJ2-5, with 9 bases that match TRBD2. This CDR3 is 16 amino acids long. Germline CDR1 is SGHTA and CDR2 is FQGNSA. Trimming at V came to 3 bases and at J to 2 bases, leaving 7 bases not matched to a gene. CDR3 DNA sequence: TGTGCCAGCAGCTTCGGCGGGAGGGCGGGGCAAGAGACCCAGTACTTC. It translates to CASSFGGRAGQETQYF.

This clone was counted once. This chain connects TRBV6-5 to TRBJ2-1; TRBD1 aligns across 9 bases. Germline V gene sequence: CDR1 MNHEY, CDR2 SVGAGI. The CDR3 has 16 amino acids. Losses at the gene ends were 2 bases for V and 4 bases for J; bases not matched to a gene: 6. The CDR3: CASSYLDRGFYNEQFF. DNA for the CDR3: TGTGCCAGCAGTTACCTCGACAGGGGGTTTTACAATGAGCAGTTCTTC.

The J gene is TRBJ2-1, the V gene TRBV5-1, with D possibly TRBD2 on 6 matching bases. The CDR3 sequence is 14 residues long. Germline assignment: CDR1 SGHRS and CDR2 YFSETQ. The ends were cut back, 1 base at V and 4 bases at J, with 9 bases in the middle. Here the CDR3 reads CASSLSGPYNEQFF. The CDR3 region has the DNA TGCGCCAGCAGCTTGAGCGGGCCTTACAATGAGCAGTTCTTC.

The CDR3 DNA reads as TGCGCCAGCAGTGACAGGGGAAACACAGATACGCAGTATTTT. Its translation: CASSDRGNTDTQYF. This sequence joins TRBV10-1 and TRBJ2-3, with a tentative D call TRBD1 (6 bases). V was shortened by 3 bases and J by 2 bases, with 9 bases between the two germline ends. The CDR3 runs 14 residues. Germline values: CDR1 WNHNN, CDR2 SYGVQD (reference sequence).

The chain combines TRBV27 with TRBJ2-6; 7 bases match TRBD1. This CDR3 has 18 amino acids. V lost 1 base, J lost 2 bases, and 8 bases stayed unmatched. CDR1 is MNHEY and CDR2 is SMNVEV in the germline V gene (reference sequence). The DNA for the CDR3 is TGTGCCAGCAGTTTATATTTCCCTCAGGGGGCTGGGGCCAACGTCCTGACTTTC. As protein: CASSLYFPQGAGANVLTF. Drawing the rest from reference TRBV27 and TRBJ2-6, the complete variable domain is EAQVTQNPRYLITVTGKKLTVTCSQNMNHEYMSWYRQDPGLGLRQIYYSMNVEVTDKGDVPEGYKVSRKEKRNFPLILESPSPNQTSLYFCASSLYFPQGAGANVLTFGAGSRLTVL.

The chain carries TRBV19 and TRBJ2-3; TRBD2 matches at 10 bases. CDR1 is LNHDA, CDR2 SQIVND, per germline (reference sequence). This CDR3 is 15 amino acids long. V lost 4 bases, J lost 6 bases, and 7 bases stayed unmatched. CDR3: CASSTLAGRSDTQYF. DNA of the CDR3: TGTGCCAGTAGTACACTAGCGGGGAGGAGCGATACGCAGTATTTT.

CDR3: CASSPRGSYTF. DNA for the CDR3: TGTGCCAGCAGTCCACGGGGGAGTTACACCTTC. V and J are TRBV2 and TRBJ1-2, with D perhaps matching TRBD1 (5 bases). Trimming removed 5 bases from V and 11 bases from J, with 12 bases in between. The germline V gene has CDR1 SNHLY and CDR2 FYNNEI. The CDR3 has 11 residues.

The V and J genes are TRBV14 and TRBJ1-1; the D gene is possibly TRBD1 (6 bases). Germline values: CDR1 SGHDN, CDR2 FVKESK. The CDR3 consists of 16 residues. Trimming took off 4 bases at V and 1 base at J, with 16 bases between the two ends. The CDR3 reads CASSPLTGEGNTEAFF. CDR3 in DNA: TGTGCCAGCAGCCCCCTGACAGGAGAGGGGAACACTGAAGCTTTCTTT.

The chain's CDR3 is CASSLAGADETQYF. For the CDR3, the DNA is TGCGCCAGCAGCTTGGCGGGAGCGGACGAGACCCAGTACTTC. The chain has TRBV5-1 and TRBJ2-5; tentatively, D is TRBD2 (6 bases). The V end lost 0 bases, the J end lost 5 bases, and 11 bases lay between the germline ends. Germline CDR1 SGHRS, CDR2 YFSETQ. The CDR3 sequence is 14 residues long.

This clone was detected a few times. The chain carries TRBV29-1 and TRBJ2-5, with TRBD1 matching over 8 bases. Germline assignment: CDR1 SQVTM and CDR2 ANQGSEA. The CDR3 totals 13 residues. The trim removed 6 bases at V and 5 bases at J, leaving 8 bases unmatched. CDR3 residues: CSVKRTGMETQYF. Here the CDR3 DNA reads TGCAGCGTCAAACGGACAGGGATGGAGACCCAGTACTTC.